This T cell receptor beta chain appears in the sequencing data of a study of T cell responses to AZD1222 COVID-19 vaccine. Repertoires were generated with immunoSEQ multiplex PCR, while TCRdb's copy carries only in-frame clones and drops some. The sample yields about 150,000 clones, around 87% seen once. This clonotype was obtained from an adult who received the AZD1222 COVID-19 vaccine. The sequencing used peripheral blood, collected 28 days after the second AZD1222 dose.

Here the CDR3 reads CSAQIGDTQYF. The CDR3 DNA sequence: TGCAGCGCTCAGATTGGAGATACGCAGTATTTT. V and J are TRBV29-1 and TRBJ2-3; D gene ambiguous. Germline V gene lookup returns CDR1 SQVTM and CDR2 ANQGSEA. Trimming left V 7 bases short and J 5 bases short, with 10 bases between. The CDR3 has 11 amino acids.